The 2 T cell receptor beta chains below come from one sample, sequenced in a study of blood T cell repertoires in COVID-19. This table comes from immunoSEQ multiplex PCR, and its TCRdb copy is limited to in-frame clones, with some not included. Of about 76,000 clones in the sample, 70% to 80% are singletons; the top ten hold roughly 16%. Sequencing was done on a sample of peripheral blood. All receptors come from a human donor in a cohort sampled during active COVID-19.

This clone was detected once. The V call is TRBV10-3, the J call TRBJ1-2; 8 bases are a match to TRBD1. V dropped 2 bases and J dropped 4; count of bases not matched to a gene: 3. Germline V CDR1 and CDR2: ENHRY, SYGVKD. The CDR3 spans 14 residues. DNA of the CDR3: TGTGCCATCAGTGAGGAACAGGGGGTCTATGGCTACACCTTC. The encoded protein is CAISEEQGVYGYTF.

This clone appeared a single time. This chain connects TRBV20-1 to TRBJ2-7; TRBD2 matches 13 bases. CDR1 and CDR2 from the germline V gene are DFQATT and SNEGSKA (reference sequence). CDR3 size: 14 residues. With V trimmed by 3 bases and J by 4 bases, 3 bases remained unmatched. This CDR3 reads CSASLTSGRYEQYF. DNA of the CDR3: TGCAGTGCTAGTCTGACTAGCGGGAGGTACGAGCAGTACTTC.